A selection of T cell receptor beta chains follows, all from one sample in a study of tumor-infiltrating lymphocytes in localized non-small cell lung cancer. The protocol was immunoSEQ multiplex PCR, while the TCRdb copy is restricted to in-frame clones and leaves out a portion. The profile shows about 4,300 clones, about 70% of them singletons. Sequencing was done on a sample of uninvolved lung tissue not adjacent to the tumor. The receptors derive from a human donor with non-small cell lung cancer. Both conserved end residues are part of each CDR3. D genes are given only for firm matches. Not every row has a clone size; where given, it reads once, few, many or a size class.

j_call: TRBJ2-7; v_call: TRBV28; clone_size: NA; d_call: TRBD1; cdr3_nt: TGTGCCAGCAGCGGACAGGGGGCGCGGGGGGTCGAGCAGTACTTC; cdr3_aa: CASSGQGARGVEQYF
j_call: TRBJ2-7; v_call: TRBV10-3; clone_size: NA; d_call: TRBD1; cdr3_nt: TGTGCCATCAGCACCGGGACAGGGGCCTCCTACGAGCAGTACTTC; cdr3_aa: CAISTGTGASYEQYF
j_call: TRBJ1-1; v_call: TRBV6-5; clone_size: NA; d_call: NA; cdr3_nt: TGTGCCAGCATTACGAAGACAGGGAACACTGAAGCTTTCTTT; cdr3_aa: CASITKTGNTEAFF
j_call: TRBJ2-7; v_call: TRBV2; clone_size: few; d_call: NA; cdr3_nt: TGTGCCAGCAGTGTGGACGAGCAGTACTTC; cdr3_aa: CASSVDEQYF
j_call: TRBJ1-4; v_call: TRBV18; clone_size: NA; d_call: NA; cdr3_nt: TGTGCCAGCTCACCAGAACTACAGGAAAAACTGTTTTTT; cdr3_aa: CASSPELQEKLFF
j_call: TRBJ1-4; v_call: TRBV2; clone_size: NA; d_call: NA; cdr3_nt: TGTGCCAGCAGGGAGACTAAACTGGGAAACCCCATTGAAAAACTGTTTTTT; cdr3_aa: CASRETKLGNPIEKLFF
j_call: TRBJ2-1; v_call: TRBV2; clone_size: NA; d_call: NA; cdr3_nt: TGTGCCAGCAGTGGGGGCATAGCCAGGAGCTCCTACAATGAGCAGTTCTTC; cdr3_aa: CASSGGIARSSYNEQFF
j_call: TRBJ2-5; v_call: TRBV7-8; clone_size: NA; d_call: NA; cdr3_nt: TGTGCCAGCAGCTTAGTACCTCTAGGGGAGACCCAGTACTTC; cdr3_aa: CASSLVPLGETQYF
j_call: TRBJ1-5; v_call: TRBV7-9; clone_size: NA; d_call: NA; cdr3_nt: TGTGCCAGCAGCTTAGGTGCGGAGCAGCCCCAGCATTTT; cdr3_aa: CASSLGAEQPQHF
j_call: TRBJ1-1; v_call: TRBV7-2; clone_size: NA; d_call: NA; cdr3_nt: TGTGCCAGCAGCTTGGGTACCCCTGAAGCTTTCTTT; cdr3_aa: CASSLGTPEAFF
j_call: TRBJ1-3; v_call: TRBV7-2; clone_size: NA; d_call: NA; cdr3_nt: TGTGCCAGCAGCACGGGGATTTACTCTGGAAACACCATATATTTT; cdr3_aa: CASSTGIYSGNTIYF
j_call: TRBJ2-1; v_call: TRBV7-3; clone_size: NA; d_call: NA; cdr3_nt: TGTGCCAGCAGCTCCGGGACGGTCCCCTACAATGAGCAGTTCTTC; cdr3_aa: CASSSGTVPYNEQFF
j_call: TRBJ2-3; v_call: TRBV7-2; clone_size: NA; d_call: TRBD2; cdr3_nt: TGTGCCAGCAGCTTTGGGCGGGGGGTCACAGATACGCAGTATTTT; cdr3_aa: CASSFGRGVTDTQYF
j_call: TRBJ2-7; v_call: TRBV5-1; clone_size: once; d_call: NA; cdr3_nt: TGCGCCAGCAGCCCAGATGGTGGGGGCAGCTCCTACGAGCAGTACTTC; cdr3_aa: CASSPDGGGSSYEQYF
j_call: TRBJ1-1; v_call: TRBV5-6; clone_size: few; d_call: NA; cdr3_nt: TGTGCCAGCAGCTGGGGGACGAGCGCTTTCTTT; cdr3_aa: CASSWGTSAFF
j_call: TRBJ2-2; v_call: TRBV19; clone_size: NA; d_call: TRBD1; cdr3_nt: TGTGCCAGTAGCACCACAGGGGGCACCGGGGAGCTGTTTTTT; cdr3_aa: CASSTTGGTGELFF
j_call: TRBJ1-1; v_call: TRBV5-1; clone_size: NA; d_call: NA; cdr3_nt: TGCGCCAGCAGCCCCGAAGGCAGAAAGACTGAAGCTTTCTTT; cdr3_aa: CASSPEGRKTEAFF
j_call: TRBJ1-4; v_call: TRBV6-6; clone_size: once; d_call: TRBD1; cdr3_nt: TGTGCCAGCAGTCGTGGACAGGGGGGGGCTGAAAAACTGTTTTTT; cdr3_aa: CASSRGQGGAEKLFF
j_call: TRBJ2-7; v_call: TRBV7-8; clone_size: large; d_call: NA; cdr3_nt: TGTGCCAGCAGCTTTAGAAACGAGCAGTACTTC; cdr3_aa: CASSFRNEQYF
j_call: TRBJ2-7; v_call: TRBV5-1; clone_size: NA; d_call: NA; cdr3_nt: TGCGCCAGCAGCCCTTGGGACAAGGGGTCCTACGAGCAGTACTTC; cdr3_aa: CASSPWDKGSYEQYF
j_call: TRBJ2-5; v_call: TRBV7-6; clone_size: NA; d_call: NA; cdr3_nt: TGTGCCAGCAGCTTAGGGCAAGATCAAGGGGCCCAGTACTTC; cdr3_aa: CASSLGQDQGAQYF
j_call: TRBJ2-7; v_call: TRBV13; clone_size: NA; d_call: NA; cdr3_nt: TGTGCCAGCAGTCTCAGGAGGTATACCTACGAGCAGTACTTC; cdr3_aa: CASSLRRYTYEQYF
j_call: TRBJ2-3; v_call: TRBV7-9; clone_size: NA; d_call: NA; cdr3_nt: TGTGCCAGCAGCTTCGGGAGCACAGATACGCAGTATTTT; cdr3_aa: CASSFGSTDTQYF
j_call: TRBJ1-1; v_call: TRBV19; clone_size: NA; d_call: TRBD1; cdr3_nt: TGTGCCAGTACACCAATGAACAGGGGGGTAGCTTTCTTT; cdr3_aa: CASTPMNRGVAFF
j_call: TRBJ1-4; v_call: TRBV27; clone_size: NA; d_call: TRBD1; cdr3_nt: TGTGCCAGCAGTAGACAGGGCTTGAATGAAAAACTGTTTTTT; cdr3_aa: CASSRQGLNEKLFF
j_call: TRBJ1-4; v_call: TRBV18; clone_size: NA; d_call: NA; cdr3_nt: TGTGCCAGCTCAGTAACATCGGGGAATGTTAATGAAAAACTGTTTTTT; cdr3_aa: CASSVTSGNVNEKLFF
j_call: TRBJ2-7; v_call: TRBV19; clone_size: NA; d_call: NA; cdr3_nt: TGTGCCAGTAGTATAGTACGGGGGAACTACGAGCAGTACTTC; cdr3_aa: CASSIVRGNYEQYF
j_call: TRBJ1-1; v_call: TRBV4-3; clone_size: few; d_call: TRBD1; cdr3_nt: TGCGCCAGCAGCGTGCACAGGGGCTGGAACACTGAAGCTTTCTTT; cdr3_aa: CASSVHRGWNTEAFF
j_call: TRBJ2-2; v_call: TRBV11-2; clone_size: NA; d_call: NA; cdr3_nt: NA; cdr3_aa: CASSRRAGELFF
j_call: TRBJ2-1; v_call: TRBV5-1; clone_size: few; d_call: NA; cdr3_nt: TGCGCCAGCACTAAGGGGGGGATATCGACGGGGAGCTCCTACAATGAGCAGTTCTTC; cdr3_aa: CASTKGGISTGSSYNEQFF
j_call: TRBJ2-7; v_call: TRBV2; clone_size: NA; d_call: TRBD1; cdr3_nt: TGTGCCAGCACCTTATCCAGGGGGCGGTCGGAGCAGTACTTC; cdr3_aa: CASTLSRGRSEQYF
j_call: TRBJ1-3; v_call: TRBV7-9; clone_size: NA; d_call: NA; cdr3_nt: TGTGCCAGCAGCTTAGTGAGCGGACCCTCTGGAAACACCATATATTTT; cdr3_aa: CASSLVSGPSGNTIYF
j_call: TRBJ1-2; v_call: TRBV30; clone_size: NA; d_call: NA; cdr3_nt: TGTGCCTGGAGTGGTCAGGAGGTTTCGGGCTACACCTTC; cdr3_aa: CAWSGQEVSGYTF
j_call: TRBJ2-1; v_call: TRBV9; clone_size: NA; d_call: TRBD2; cdr3_nt: TGTGCCAGCAGCGGACCTATAGCGGGGGGCTACAATGAGCAGTTCTTC; cdr3_aa: CASSGPIAGGYNEQFF
j_call: TRBJ2-2; v_call: TRBV7-9; clone_size: NA; d_call: TRBD1; cdr3_nt: TGTGCCAGCAGCCCACGGACAGGGACGGGTTCGAACACCGGGGAGCTGTTTTTT; cdr3_aa: CASSPRTGTGSNTGELFF
j_call: TRBJ1-4; v_call: TRBV5-1; clone_size: NA; d_call: TRBD1; cdr3_nt: TGCGCCAGCAGCTTCGGACAGGGGGCTGAAAAACTGTTTTTT; cdr3_aa: CASSFGQGAEKLFF
j_call: TRBJ2-1; v_call: TRBV7-9; clone_size: NA; d_call: TRBD2; cdr3_nt: TGTGCCAGCAGCTTAAGCGGGGGGCCTTGGAATGAGCAGTTCTTC; cdr3_aa: CASSLSGGPWNEQFF
j_call: TRBJ1-2; v_call: TRBV4-3; clone_size: NA; d_call: TRBD1; cdr3_nt: TGCGCCAGCAGCCAACCCGGGACAGGGTTTGGCTACACCTTC; cdr3_aa: CASSQPGTGFGYTF
j_call: TRBJ2-1; v_call: TRBV5-6; clone_size: NA; d_call: NA; cdr3_nt: TGTGCCACCCATCTATGGGGGGTTAACAATGAGCAGTTCTTC; cdr3_aa: CATHLWGVNNEQFF
j_call: TRBJ2-3; v_call: TRBV11-3; clone_size: NA; d_call: TRBD1; cdr3_nt: TGTGCCAGCAGCCCAGGACAGGGCGGGGCAGATACGCAGTATTTT; cdr3_aa: CASSPGQGGADTQYF